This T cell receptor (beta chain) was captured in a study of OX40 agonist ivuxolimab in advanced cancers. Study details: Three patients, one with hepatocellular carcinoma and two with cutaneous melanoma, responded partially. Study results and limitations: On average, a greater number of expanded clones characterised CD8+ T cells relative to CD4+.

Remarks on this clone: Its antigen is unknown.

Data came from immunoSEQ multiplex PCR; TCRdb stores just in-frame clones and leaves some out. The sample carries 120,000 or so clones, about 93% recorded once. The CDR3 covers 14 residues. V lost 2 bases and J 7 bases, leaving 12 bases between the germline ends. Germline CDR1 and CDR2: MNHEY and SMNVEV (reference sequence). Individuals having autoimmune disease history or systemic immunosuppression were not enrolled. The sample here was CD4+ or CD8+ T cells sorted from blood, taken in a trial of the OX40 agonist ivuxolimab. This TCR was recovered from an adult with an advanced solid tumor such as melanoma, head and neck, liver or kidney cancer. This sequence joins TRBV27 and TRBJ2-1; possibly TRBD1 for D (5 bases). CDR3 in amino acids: CASSLRGSQNEQFF. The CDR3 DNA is TGTGCCAGCAGTTTAAGGGGCTCCCAGAATGAGCAGTTCTTC.